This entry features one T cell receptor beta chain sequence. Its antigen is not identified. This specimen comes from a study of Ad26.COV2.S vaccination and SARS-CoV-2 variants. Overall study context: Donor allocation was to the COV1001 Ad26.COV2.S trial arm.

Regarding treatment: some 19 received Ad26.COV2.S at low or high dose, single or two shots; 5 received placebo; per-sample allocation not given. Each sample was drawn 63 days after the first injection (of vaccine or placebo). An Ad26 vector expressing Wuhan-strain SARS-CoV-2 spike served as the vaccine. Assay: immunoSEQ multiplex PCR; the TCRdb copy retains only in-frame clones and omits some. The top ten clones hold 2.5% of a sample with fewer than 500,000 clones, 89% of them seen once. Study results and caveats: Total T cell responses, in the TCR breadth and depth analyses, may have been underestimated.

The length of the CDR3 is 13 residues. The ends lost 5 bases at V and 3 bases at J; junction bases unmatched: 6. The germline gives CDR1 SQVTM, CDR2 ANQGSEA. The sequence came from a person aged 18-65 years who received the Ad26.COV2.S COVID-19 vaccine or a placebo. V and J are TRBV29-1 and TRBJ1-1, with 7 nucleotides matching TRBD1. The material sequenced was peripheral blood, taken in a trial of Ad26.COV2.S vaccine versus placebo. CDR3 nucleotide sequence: TGCAGCGTTTCTAGGGGGCTAGACACTGAAGCTTTCTTT. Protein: CSVSRGLDTEAFF.